This passage covers 14 T cell receptor beta chains from one sample sequenced in a study of beta chain features in type 1 diabetes. Broader study findings: Significant though moderate, a shortening of TCRB CDR3s appeared in all four CD4+ subsets of Type 1 diabetes patients.

Expressed TCRB transcripts were sequenced, since all the RNA that had been isolated was reverse transcribed. Here immunoSEQ multiplex PCR was the method, and the copy in TCRdb shows in-frame clones only, minus some. The sample lists some 120,000 clones; 17% were seen once. Their target antigens are unknown. Source material: central memory CD4+ T cells from blood. These receptors all stem from a man aged 18 to 29 with type 1 diabetes.

This clone was seen more than once but under ten times. The rearrangement joins TRBV7-2 to TRBJ2-1, with no clear D. Germline CDR1 is SGHTA and CDR2 is FQGNSA. The CDR3 is 12 residues long. The germline V and J ends were trimmed by 1 base and 9 bases, with 7 bases remaining between them. The CDR3 sequence: CASSLGPSEQFF. CDR3 DNA: TGTGCCAGCAGCTTAGGTCCCTCTGAGCAGTTCTTC. The whole variable domain, remainder taken from reference TRBV7-2 and TRBJ2-1, is GAGVSQSPSNKVTEKGKDVELRCDPISGHTALYWYRQSLGQGLEFLIYFQGNSAPDKSGLPSDRFSAERTGGSVSTLTIQRTQQEDSAVYLCASSLGPSEQFFGPGTRLTVL.

The chain couples TRBV28 to TRBJ1-6, with no clear D. The CDR3 consists of 14 residues. Germline CDR1 reads MDHEN; CDR2 reads SYDVKM. Trimming cost V 8 bases and J 4 bases, with 12 bases left between them. CDR3 nucleotides: TGTGCCAGCTGGGAGTCCGGGTATAATTCACCCCTCCACTTT. Protein: CASWESGYNSPLHF. Variable domain in full (rest from reference TRBV28 and TRBJ1-6): DVKVTQSSRYLVKRTGEKVFLECVQDMDHENMFWYRQDPGLGLRLIYFSYDVKMKEKGDIPEGYSVSREKKERFSLILESASTNQTSMYLCASWESGYNSPLHFGNGTRLTVT.

This clone appeared a few times. This rearrangement joins TRBV29-1 to TRBJ2-7; D gene unclear. Trimming cost V 6 bases and J 1 base, with 13 bases left between them. Germline-derived CDR1 and CDR2 are SQVTM and ANQGSEA. The CDR3 has 13 residues. Here the CDR3 DNA reads TGCAGCGTATATGTGGCGGATTCCTACGAGCAGTACTTC. Its translation is CSVYVADSYEQYF.

The genes are TRBV7-2 and TRBJ2-3, with D tentatively TRBD1 (6 bases). The CDR3 is 15 residues long. The V end lost 5 bases, the J end lost 0 bases, and 12 bases lay between the germline ends. From germline, CDR1 is SGHTA and CDR2 FQGNSA. CDR3 sequence: CASSLTRGSTDTQYF. CDR3 DNA sequence: TGTGCCAGCAGCCTCACGAGGGGGAGCACAGATACGCAGTATTTT.

This rearrangement joins TRBV7-9 to TRBJ1-1, with 10 nucleotides matching TRBD1. This CDR3 contains 16 residues. CDR1 SEHNR and CDR2 FQNEAQ come from the germline V gene (reference sequence). V was pared by 5 bases and J by 3 bases, with 9 bases of the junction left unmatched. This chain's CDR3 is CASSKPSGTGDTEAFF. CDR3 nucleotides: TGTGCCAGCAGCAAACCTTCCGGGACAGGGGACACTGAAGCTTTCTTT.

The chain combines TRBV20-1 with TRBJ1-1, with D maybe TRBD1 (6 bases). Germline CDR1 DFQATT, CDR2 SNEGSKA (reference sequence). This CDR3 has 10 residues. V was pared by 7 bases and J by 7 bases, with 10 bases between. The CDR3 DNA is TGCAGTGTTCCGGGACATGAAGCTTTCTTT. It specifies CSVPGHEAFF.

This clone was observed many times. The gene calls are TRBV5-1 and TRBJ1-2; TRBD1 aligns across 10 bases. V gave up 3 bases and J gave up 2 bases; unmatched junction bases: 4. The CDR3 loop spans 15 amino acids. Germline values: CDR1 SGHRS, CDR2 YFSETQ. The CDR3 sequence: CASSSTGGLNYGYTF. As DNA, the CDR3 is TGCGCCAGCAGCTCGACAGGGGGCTTGAACTATGGCTACACCTTC.

This clone was detected ten times or more. This chain joins TRBV15 and TRBJ2-3, with D maybe TRBD2 (5 bases). Trimming left V 0 bases short and J 6 bases short, with 13 bases between. The CDR3 has 15 amino acids. Germline V lookup: CDR1 LNHNV, CDR2 YYDKDF (reference sequence). CDR3 region: CATSRDPGIRDTQYF. The CDR3 DNA sequence: TGTGCCACCAGCAGAGATCCGGGGATTAGGGATACGCAGTATTTT.

V gene TRBV18 combines with J gene TRBJ2-7, with D possibly matching TRBD1 (6 bases). CDR1 and CDR2 from the germline V gene are KGHSH and LQKENI. There are 13 residues in the CDR3. V lost 3 bases to trimming and J lost 6 bases, with 12 bases between them. The CDR3 loop is CASSPGATGEQYF. The CDR3 DNA sequence: TGTGCCAGCTCACCGGGGGCCACCGGCGAGCAGTACTTC. Full variable domain (rest looked up from reference TRBV18 and TRBJ2-7): NAGVMQNPRHLVRRRGQEARLRCSPMKGHSHVYWYRQLPEEGLKFMVYLQKENIIDESGMPKERFSAEFPKEGPSILRIQQVVRGDSAAYFCASSPGATGEQYFGPGTRLTVT.

There are a few counts of this clone. The V gene is TRBV9, the J gene TRBJ2-7; D is undetermined. The germline V and J ends were trimmed by 0 bases and 5 bases, with 15 bases remaining between them. From germline, CDR1 is SGDLS and CDR2 YYNGEE. The CDR3 has 15 amino acids. The CDR3, as DNA: TGTGCCAGCAGCGTAGTGGCGGAATTTCAGGACGAGCAGTACTTC. Translation: CASSVVAEFQDEQYF. Filled out from reference TRBV9 and TRBJ2-7, the complete variable domain reads DSGVTQTPKHLITATGQRVTLRCSPRSGDLSVYWYQQSLDQGLQFLIQYYNGEERAKGNILERFSAQQFPDLHSELNLSSLELGDSALYFCASSVVAEFQDEQYFGPGTRLTVT.

The chain has TRBV27 and TRBJ2-7; 10 bases are a match to TRBD1. V shed 7 bases, J shed 4 bases, and the junction held 10 bases outside the gene matches. CDR3 length: 15 residues. In germline, CDR1 is MNHEY, CDR2 SMNVEV (reference sequence). CDR3 bases: TGTGCCAGCATGGAGACCCGACAGGGGGCATACGAGCAGTACTTC. Its translation: CASMETRQGAYEQYF.

This clone has only a few counts. The V and J genes are TRBV7-2 and TRBJ2-3; no clear D. V was shortened by 3 bases and J by 11 bases, with 12 bases between the two germline ends. Germline values: CDR1 SGHTA, CDR2 FQGNSA. The CDR3 consists of 12 residues. The CDR3 sequence is CASSFQPPLQYF. The CDR3 DNA reads as TGTGCCAGCAGCTTTCAACCACCTCTGCAGTATTTT.

The chain recombines TRBV6-5 with TRBJ2-7; possible D gene TRBD2, 6 bases. Looked up from germline, CDR1 is MNHEY and CDR2 is SVGAGI. The CDR3 extends over 14 amino acids. V shed 0 bases and J shed 3 bases, with 9 bases lying between them. This CDR3 is CASSYSASVYEQYF. DNA of the CDR3: TGTGCCAGCAGTTACTCGGCTAGCGTCTACGAGCAGTACTTC.

A remark on this clone: A far larger clone lies a single base away; this is likely a read error. This chain links TRBV29-1 with TRBJ1-2; 12 bases map to TRBD1. Per germline, CDR1 SQVTM and CDR2 ANQGSEA. The CDR3 contains 16 residues. The CDR3 sequence is CCVGSGTGGADYGYTF. CDR3 coding DNA: TGCTGCGTTGGGTCCGGGACAGGGGGCGCCGACTATGGCTACACCTTC.